This TCR beta chain stems from a study of radiotherapy plus CTLA-4 blockade in lung cancer. Overall study findings and caveats: Tumor-derived TCR clones expanded in blood after radiotherapy plus ipilimumab.

Patients had chemo-refractory metastatic non-small-cell lung cancer and received focal radiation plus CTLA-4 blockade that used ipilimumab. Generated by immunoSEQ multiplex PCR, the TCRdb table keeps only in-frame clones and is missing some. Of roughly 44,000 clones listed, more than 70% are singletons. As for this clone: Its antigen is still unknown.

Per germline, CDR1 SGHNT and CDR2 YYREEE (reference sequence). The CDR3 length is 15 residues. V gave up 3 bases and J gave up 1 base, with 13 bases separating them. Specimen: peripheral blood, collected from a patient treated with radiotherapy plus ipilimumab. This TCR was recovered from a human donor with non-small cell lung cancer who had stable disease on radiotherapy plus ipilimumab. The chain uses TRBV5-4 and TRBJ1-1; D is undetermined. As DNA, the CDR3 is TGTGCCAGCAGCTCTCGGTCAAGGGCGAACACTGAAGCTTTCTTT. Encoded protein: CASSSRSRANTEAFF.